One and the same sample provided the 14 T cell receptor beta chains below, sequenced in a study of cytomegalovirus exposure and HLA in healthy donors. With 60 Vbeta and 13 Jbeta primers, the PCR was carried out. Here immunoSEQ multiplex PCR was the method, and the copy in TCRdb shows in-frame clones only, minus some. The sample includes 200,000 to 250,000 clones, around 80% of them seen just once. Input material: PBMCs. The origin of the receptors is a woman aged 55-69 years in good health and CMV-seropositive.

The V call is TRBV7-2, the J call TRBJ2-7; tentatively, D is TRBD1 (5 bases). V was clipped by 1 base and J by 1 base, with 5 bases between them. Germline V CDR1 and CDR2: SGHTA, FQGNSA. This CDR3 spans 13 amino acids. CDR3 DNA: TGTGCCAGCAGCTTAGACAGGTCCTACGAGCAGTACTTC. Translation: CASSLDRSYEQYF.

The gene calls are TRBV28 and TRBJ2-2; 9 nucleotides agree with TRBD2. J was trimmed by 1 base and V by 6 bases; bases with no gene match: 6. Looked up from germline, CDR1 is MDHEN and CDR2 is SYDVKM. The CDR3 totals 16 residues. DNA of the CDR3: TGTGCCAGCAGACCCCCTAGCGGGGAGAACACCGGGGAGCTGTTTTTT. Translating gives CASRPPSGENTGELFF.

This clone appeared a few times. The V and J genes are TRBV28 and TRBJ1-2, with 11 bases identical to TRBD1. Germline V CDR1 and CDR2: MDHEN, SYDVKM. The CDR3 loop spans 13 amino acids. V was pared by 4 bases and J by 10 bases, with 5 bases of the junction left unmatched. CDR3 sequence (DNA): TGTGCCAGCAGTTGGGACAGGGGGTTGGACTACACCTTC. This translates into CASSWDRGLDYTF.

The rearrangement joins TRBV19 to TRBJ2-3; the match to TRBD1 covers 9 bases. The CDR3 has 16 amino acids. Germline lookup yields CDR1 LNHDA and CDR2 SQIVND (reference sequence). Trimming at V came to 9 bases and at J to 0 bases, leaving 10 bases not matched to a gene. Here the CDR3 reads CASRLTGGPSTDTQYF. CDR3 DNA: TGTGCCAGCCGACTAACAGGGGGCCCTAGCACAGATACGCAGTATTTT. Looking up the rest from reference TRBV19 and TRBJ2-3 gives the full variable domain: DGGITQSPKYLFRKEGQNVTLSCEQNLNHDAMYWYRQDPGQGLRLIYYSQIVNDFQKGDIAEGYSVSREKKESFPLTVTSAQKNPTAFYLCASRLTGGPSTDTQYFGPGTRLTVL.

The rearrangement links TRBV9 to TRBJ2-1; the D gene is possibly TRBD1 (6 bases). CDR3 length: 15 residues. The germline gives CDR1 SGDLS, CDR2 YYNGEE. V gave up 4 bases and J gave up 6 bases, with 17 bases separating them. CDR3: CASSFRDTHSNEQFF. The CDR3 region has the DNA TGTGCCAGCAGCTTCCGGGACACCCACTCCAATGAGCAGTTCTTC. The full variable domain, with the rest looked up from reference TRBV9 and TRBJ2-1, is DSGVTQTPKHLITATGQRVTLRCSPRSGDLSVYWYQQSLDQGLQFLIQYYNGEERAKGNILERFSAQQFPDLHSELNLSSLELGDSALYFCASSFRDTHSNEQFFGPGTRLTVL.

The chain joins TRBV12-2 to TRBJ1-2; TRBD1, the table's D call, was not compared with the DNA. TRBV12-2 is a known pseudogene. The CDR3 loop spans 12 amino acids. The CDR3: CASRPTGNGYTF. As DNA, the CDR3 is TGTGCAAGTCGCCCGACAGGGAATGGCTACACCTTC.

The V gene is TRBV10-3, the J gene TRBJ2-1; 10 nucleotides line up with TRBD2. V shed 2 bases, J shed 0 bases, and the junction held 1 base outside the gene matches. The CDR3 covers 16 residues. CDR1 and CDR2 (germline): ENHRY, SYGVKD. CDR3 DNA: TGTGCCATCAGTGAGCCTAGCGGGAGCTCCTACAATGAGCAGTTCTTC. Translating it yields CAISEPSGSSYNEQFF.

The rearrangement joins TRBV28 to TRBJ1-2, with D possibly TRBD1 on 5 matching bases. V was clipped by 5 bases and J by 7 bases, with 11 bases between them. The CDR3 consists of 12 residues. Germline CDR1 is MDHEN and CDR2 is SYDVKM. The CDR3 nucleotides are TGTGCCAGCAGTATGACAGTCGCTGGCTACACCTTC. This translates into CASSMTVAGYTF.

This clone was observed a few times. This chain links TRBV15 with TRBJ2-3; D is possibly TRBD2 (5 bases). Germline CDR1 is LNHNV and CDR2 is YYDKDF (reference sequence). V was shortened by 0 bases and J by 1 base, with 8 bases between the two germline ends. CDR3 size: 15 residues. DNA of the CDR3: TGTGCCACCAGCAGAGAGTCCGGGGGCACAGATACGCAGTATTTT. It codes for CATSRESGGTDTQYF.

J is TRBJ2-3 and V is TRBV5-6; 13 positions agree with TRBD2. This CDR3 has 16 amino acids. V was clipped by 4 bases and J by 6 bases; unmatched bases: 8. Germline lookup yields CDR1 SGHDT and CDR2 YYEEEE. CDR3 DNA: TGTGCCAGCAGCAGGGGACTAGCGGGGCACGTGGATACGCAGTATTTT. Protein product: CASSRGLAGHVDTQYF.

This clone was recorded once. This chain links TRBV19 with TRBJ2-6, with D perhaps matching TRBD1 (6 bases). Trimming stripped 7 bases from V and 1 base from J, with 17 bases between. This CDR3 spans 17 amino acids. Germline values: CDR1 LNHDA, CDR2 SQIVND (reference sequence). DNA for the CDR3: TGTGCCAGTACGGGTGCAGGGGATCTGTCTGGGGCCAACGTCCTGACTTTC. Protein sequence: CASTGAGDLSGANVLTF.

This clone appeared once. The J gene is TRBJ2-2, the V gene TRBV7-8; D unclear. Germline V gene sequence: CDR1 SGHVS, CDR2 FQNEAQ. Trimming pared 7 bases from V and 8 bases from J, leaving 8 bases between. The length of the CDR3 is 11 residues. The CDR3 protein is CASTTMGELFF. CDR3 DNA: TGTGCCAGCACCACTATGGGGGAGCTGTTTTTT.

The rearrangement joins TRBV5-4 to TRBJ2-3; 12 bases line up with TRBD2. Germline assignment: CDR1 SGHNT and CDR2 YYREEE (reference sequence). The CDR3 loop spans 16 amino acids. The V segment lost 4 bases and the J segment 1 base; nucleotides outside the gene matches: 4. The CDR3 is CASSTRLAGGTDTQYF. Written as DNA, the CDR3 is TGTGCCAGCAGCACAAGACTAGCGGGAGGCACAGATACGCAGTATTTT.

This sequence joins TRBV15 and TRBJ2-2; the D is unclear. Germline V CDR1 and CDR2: LNHNV, YYDKDF (reference sequence). V was trimmed by 0 bases and J by 8 bases, leaving 10 bases between them. The CDR3 sequence is 14 residues long. This CDR3 reads CATSRDIVTGELFF. In nucleotides, the CDR3 is TGTGCCACCAGCAGAGATATAGTAACGGGGGAGCTGTTTTTT.